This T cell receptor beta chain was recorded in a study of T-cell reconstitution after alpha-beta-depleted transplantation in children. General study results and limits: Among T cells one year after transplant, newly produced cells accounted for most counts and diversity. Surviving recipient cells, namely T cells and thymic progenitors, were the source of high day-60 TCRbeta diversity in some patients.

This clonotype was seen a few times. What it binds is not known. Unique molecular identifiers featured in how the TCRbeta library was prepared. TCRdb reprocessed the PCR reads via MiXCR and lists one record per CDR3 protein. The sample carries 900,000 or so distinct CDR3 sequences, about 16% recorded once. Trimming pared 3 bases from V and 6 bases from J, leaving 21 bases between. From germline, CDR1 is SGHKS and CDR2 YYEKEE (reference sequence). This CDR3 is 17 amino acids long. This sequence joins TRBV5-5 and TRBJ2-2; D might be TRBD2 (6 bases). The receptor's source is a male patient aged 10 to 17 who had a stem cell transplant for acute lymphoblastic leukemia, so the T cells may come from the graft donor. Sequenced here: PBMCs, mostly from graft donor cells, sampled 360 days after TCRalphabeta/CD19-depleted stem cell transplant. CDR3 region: CASSSTPPGGAAGELFF. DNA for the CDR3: TGTGCCAGCAGCTCAACCCCTCCGGGCGGGGCCGCCGGGGAGCTGTTTTTT.